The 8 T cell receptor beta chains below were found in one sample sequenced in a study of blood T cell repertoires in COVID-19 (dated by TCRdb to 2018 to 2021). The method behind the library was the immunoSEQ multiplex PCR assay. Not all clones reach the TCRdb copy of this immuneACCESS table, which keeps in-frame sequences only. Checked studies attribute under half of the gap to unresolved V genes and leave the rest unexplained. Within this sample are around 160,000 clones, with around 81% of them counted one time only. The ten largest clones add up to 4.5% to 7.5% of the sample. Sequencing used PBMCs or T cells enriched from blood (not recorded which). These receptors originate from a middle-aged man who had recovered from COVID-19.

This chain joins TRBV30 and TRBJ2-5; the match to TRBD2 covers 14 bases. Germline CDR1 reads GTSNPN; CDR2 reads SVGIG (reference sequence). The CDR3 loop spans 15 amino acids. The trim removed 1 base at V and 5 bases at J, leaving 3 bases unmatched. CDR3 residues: CAWSGLAGGLETQYF. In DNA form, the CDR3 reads TGTGCCTGGAGTGGACTAGCGGGGGGGCTGGAGACCCAGTACTTC.

The chain's CDR3 is CASSFGGAKETQYF. Written as DNA, the CDR3 is TGTGCCAGCAGCTTCGGGGGGGCGAAAGAGACCCAGTACTTC. V is TRBV11-2 and J is TRBJ2-5, with 8 bases matching TRBD2. Looked up from germline, CDR1 is SGHAT and CDR2 is FQNNGV. This CDR3 has 14 amino acids. The V gene end was trimmed by 3 bases and the J gene end by 3 bases; junction bases not matched to a gene: 3.

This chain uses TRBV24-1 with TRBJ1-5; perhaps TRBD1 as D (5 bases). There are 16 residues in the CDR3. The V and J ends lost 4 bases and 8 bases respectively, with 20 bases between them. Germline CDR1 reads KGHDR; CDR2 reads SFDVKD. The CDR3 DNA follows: TGTGCCACCAGTGACCGCTCGGAGCGGGGGAAGGAGCCCCAGCATTTT. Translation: CATSDRSERGKEPQHF.

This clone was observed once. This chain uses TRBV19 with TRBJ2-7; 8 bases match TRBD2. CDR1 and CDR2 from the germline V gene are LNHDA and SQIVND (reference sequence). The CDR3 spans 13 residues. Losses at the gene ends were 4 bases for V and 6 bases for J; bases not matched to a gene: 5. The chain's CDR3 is CASSSGGPLEQYF. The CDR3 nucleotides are TGTGCCAGTAGTAGCGGGGGGCCGCTCGAGCAGTACTTC. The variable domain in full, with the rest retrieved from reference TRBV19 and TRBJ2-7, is DGGITQSPKYLFRKEGQNVTLSCEQNLNHDAMYWYRQDPGQGLRLIYYSQIVNDFQKGDIAEGYSVSREKKESFPLTVTSAQKNPTAFYLCASSSGGPLEQYFGPGTRLTVT.

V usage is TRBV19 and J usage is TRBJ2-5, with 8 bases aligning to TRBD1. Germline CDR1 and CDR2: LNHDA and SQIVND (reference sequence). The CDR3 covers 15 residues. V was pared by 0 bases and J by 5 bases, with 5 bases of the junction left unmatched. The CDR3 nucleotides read TGTGCCAGTAGTATAGATAGGACAGGGAGGGAGACCCAGTACTTC. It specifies CASSIDRTGRETQYF. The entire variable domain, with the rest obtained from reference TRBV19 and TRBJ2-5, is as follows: DGGITQSPKYLFRKEGQNVTLSCEQNLNHDAMYWYRQDPGQGLRLIYYSQIVNDFQKGDIAEGYSVSREKKESFPLTVTSAQKNPTAFYLCASSIDRTGRETQYFGPGTRLLVL.

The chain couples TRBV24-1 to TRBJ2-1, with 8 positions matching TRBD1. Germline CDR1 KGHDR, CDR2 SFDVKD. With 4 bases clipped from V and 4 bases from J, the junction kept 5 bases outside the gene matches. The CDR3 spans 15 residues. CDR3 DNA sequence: TGTGCCACCAGTGACCCCCGGGACAGGTACAATGAGCAGTTCTTC. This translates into CATSDPRDRYNEQFF.

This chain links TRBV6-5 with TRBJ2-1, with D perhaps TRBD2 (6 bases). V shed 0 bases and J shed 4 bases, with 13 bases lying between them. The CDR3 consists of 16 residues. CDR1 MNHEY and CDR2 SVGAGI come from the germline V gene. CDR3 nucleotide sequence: TGTGCCAGCAGTTACTCATCGGGGGTGGGGTACAATGAGCAGTTCTTC. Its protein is CASSYSSGVGYNEQFF.

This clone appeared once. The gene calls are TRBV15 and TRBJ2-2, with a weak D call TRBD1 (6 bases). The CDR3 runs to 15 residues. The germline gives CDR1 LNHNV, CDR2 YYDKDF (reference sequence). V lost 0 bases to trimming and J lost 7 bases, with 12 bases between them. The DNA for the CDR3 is TGTGCCACCAGCAGAGATCACAGGGATAGCGGGGAGCTGTTTTTT. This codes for CATSRDHRDSGELFF.